This TCR beta chain was obtained from a study of somatic mutations in cytotoxic T cells in rheumatoid arthritis. Positive selection using magnetic beads isolated the CD4+ and CD8+ cells (purity was checked by flow cytometry). Concerning this clone itself: Its specificity is unknown.

Only in-frame clones appear in the TCRdb table, and some are missing; sequencing was by immunoSEQ multiplex PCR. The table shows approximately 13,000 clones, with 70% to 85% occurring only once. Study-wide points: In about an eighth of the roughly 60 patients, the largest CD8+ clone exceeded 20% of CD8+ cells. CD8+ T-cell clonality did not differ significantly between rheumatoid arthritis patients and age-matched healthy controls.

Germline V lookup: CDR1 ENHRY, CDR2 SYGVKD. The CDR3 is 16 residues long. V was trimmed by 0 bases and J by 6 bases, leaving 18 bases between them. The V and J genes are TRBV10-3 and TRBJ2-7, with no clear D. The sample taken for sequencing was CD8+ T cells sorted from blood. This clonotype was obtained from an adult with rheumatoid arthritis. The CDR3 region has the DNA TGTGCCATCAGTGAGTCGACTCGTATCTCCCGGGTCGAGCAGTACTTC. It encodes CAISESTRISRVEQYF.